This T cell receptor (beta chain) was profiled in a study of T cell changes during pregnancy in multiple sclerosis. There are 11 residues in the CDR3. From germline, CDR1 is MDHEN and CDR2 SYDVKM. The V gene lost 3 bases and the J gene lost 9 bases, with 6 bases spanning the gap. The data were produced by immunoSEQ multiplex PCR, yet TCRdb's version contains in-frame clones alone and is incomplete. The sample includes about 59,000 clones, around 94% of them seen just once. Sequencing was performed on CD8+ T cells from peripheral blood mononuclear cells, taken after pregnancy. The sequence was collected from a female donor with multiple sclerosis, enrolled in a pregnancy study. The chain uses TRBV28 and TRBJ2-1; D possibly corresponds to TRBD2 (5 bases). The CDR3 DNA sequence: TGTGCCAGCAGTTTTGGGAGTGAGCAGTTCTTC. Residues: CASSFGSEQFF.